This TCR beta chain derives from a study of T cell repertoires in cytomegalovirus infection. About the study: Indications of both CMV infection and matching HLA type were provided by public TCR beta signatures. Study conclusions and caveats: Summed frequency of public TCR beta families distinguished CMV carriers with the relevant HLA. It was HLA-C-restricted CMV-specific TCR beta clonotypes that dominated the response ex vivo.

TCRdb passed the reads through MiXCR, listing each CDR3 protein once. The table includes hundreds of thousands of distinct CDR3 sequences, over 7.5% detected once. There are many counts of this clonotype. Its antigen is still unknown. CDR3 length equals 12 residues. Germline-derived CDR1 and CDR2 are LNHDA and SQIVND (reference sequence). With 3 bases removed from V and 4 bases from J, the gap between germline ends came to 6 bases. Sequences were obtained from PBMCs. This receptor was identified in a human donor in good health (CMV status not recorded). Some clones in this sample may be carry-over from other donors' samples. The rearrangement joins TRBV19 to TRBJ1-1; no reliable D call. In DNA, the CDR3 is TGTGCCAGTAGTATTTGGGGCACTGAAGCTTTCTTT. Encoded protein: CASSIWGTEAFF.